The 30 T cell receptor beta chains below all came from one sample that was sequenced in a study of blood T cells in healthy people across ages. Primed by a sample-barcoded 5' primer and a J-beta primer mix, a second PCR proceeded for about 6 to 12 cycles. Via MiXCR, TCRdb re-called the 5' RACE reads, giving one row per CDR3 protein. Of over 1.5 million distinct CDR3 sequences detected, about 50% appear once; the ten largest clones hold 2.1%. Sequenced input: blood. These TCRs come from a middle-aged woman in good health.

The chain joins TRBV20-1 to TRBJ2-1, with TRBD2 identical over 10 bases. In germline, CDR1 is DFQATT, CDR2 SNEGSKA (reference sequence). The CDR3 totals 15 residues. Trimming at V came to 0 bases and at J to 8 bases, leaving 7 bases not matched to a gene. CDR3 coding DNA: TGCAGTGCTAGAGACGGGGGACTAGCGTCCCATGAGCAGTTCTTC. Protein: CSARDGGLASHEQFF.

V is TRBV12-3 or TRBV12-4 and J is TRBJ2-7; no definite D call. Trimming took 2 bases from V and 3 from J, leaving 14 bases between them. The CDR3 is 15 residues long. The CDR3 sequence: CASSLSSSLYYEQYF. Written as DNA, the CDR3 is TGTGCCAGCAGTTTATCCTCCTCATTATACTACGAGCAGTACTTC.

The chain combines TRBV7-2 with TRBJ2-5; 7 positions match TRBD2. V trimming: 4 bases; J trimming: 4 bases; junction bases outside the gene matches: 6. The V gene's germline CDR1 is SGHTA and CDR2 FQGNSA. There are 14 residues in the CDR3. The CDR3 coding sequence is TGTGCCAGCAGCTCGTGGACTAGTCTAGAGACCCAGTACTTC. Protein sequence: CASSSWTSLETQYF. Variable domain in full (rest from reference TRBV7-2 and TRBJ2-5): GAGVSQSPSNKVTEKGKDVELRCDPISGHTALYWYRQSLGQGLEFLIYFQGNSAPDKSGLPSDRFSAERTGGSVSTLTIQRTQQEDSAVYLCASSSWTSLETQYFGPGTRLLVL.

V is TRBV4-1 and J is TRBJ2-7; possibly TRBD1 for D (5 bases). The ends were cut back, 3 bases at V and 1 base at J, with 13 bases in the middle. The V gene's germline CDR1 is MGHRA and CDR2 YSYEKL. This CDR3 is built from 15 residues. The CDR3 loop reads CASSQVPDISYEQYF. The CDR3 DNA follows: TGCGCCAGCAGCCAGGTCCCGGACATTTCCTACGAGCAGTACTTC.

Written as DNA, the CDR3 is TGCGCCAGCAGCGCCAGTCCCACAGGGGGCGGAGGAGAGACCCAGTACTTC. Encoded protein: CASSASPTGGGGETQYF. The J gene is TRBJ2-5, the V gene TRBV4-3; TRBD1 matches 9 bases. V was pared by 5 bases and J by 4 bases, with 14 bases of the junction left unmatched. CDR1 and CDR2 from the germline V gene are LGHNA and YSLEER. The CDR3 spans 17 residues.

On this clonotype itself: A much larger clone sits a single nucleotide away, making a read error possible. The chain combines TRBV20-1 with TRBJ2-5; TRBD1 matches 7 bases. This CDR3 spans 14 amino acids. V dropped 3 bases and J dropped 5; count of bases not matched to a gene: 9. Per germline, CDR1 DFQATT and CDR2 SNEGSKA (reference sequence). CDR3 protein: CSASMAGGRETQYF. In DNA form, the CDR3 reads TGCAGTGCTAGTATGGCAGGGGGTAGGGAGACCCAGTACTTC.

This clonotype was seen more than once but under ten times. The rearrangement uses TRBV20-1 and TRBJ2-5; D gene uncertain. This CDR3 is 15 amino acids long. Germline-derived CDR1 and CDR2 are DFQATT and SNEGSKA (reference sequence). The V gene lost 5 bases and the J gene lost 0 bases, with 16 bases spanning the gap. The CDR3 DNA sequence: TGCAGTGCTTATTCGCAACTGGGGTACCAAGAGACCCAGTACTTC. This sequence encodes CSAYSQLGYQETQYF.

The J gene is TRBJ1-4, the V gene TRBV28; D possibly corresponds to TRBD1 (5 bases). The CDR3 consists of 14 residues. CDR1 is MDHEN, CDR2 SYDVKM, per germline. Trimming took off 7 bases at V and 2 bases at J, with 11 bases between the two ends. CDR3 DNA: TGTGCCAGCACCCGGGGGATCACTAATGAAAAACTGTTTTTT. Protein product: CASTRGITNEKLFF.

The CDR3 DNA reads as TGTGCCAGCAGCTTAGAAAGGTTGCCGGACAACACTGAAGCTTTCTTT. Translated: CASSLERLPDNTEAFF. V is TRBV11-2 and J is TRBJ1-1; the D is unclear. Trimming pared 0 bases from V and 2 bases from J, leaving 13 bases between. CDR1 SGHAT and CDR2 FQNNGV come from the germline V gene. The CDR3 runs 16 residues.

The rearrangement joins TRBV25-1 to TRBJ2-5; 11 bases map to TRBD2. V lost 3 bases to trimming and J lost 5 bases; unmatched junction nucleotides: 5. The CDR3 is made up of 15 amino acids. Per germline, CDR1 MGHDK and CDR2 SYGVNS. CDR3 residues: CASSDLAGGRETQYF. For the CDR3, the DNA is TGTGCCAGCAGTGATTTAGCGGGGGGGCGTGAGACCCAGTACTTC.

This clonotype was seen only a few times. The rearrangement links TRBV28 to TRBJ2-5, with D unresolved. The CDR3 loop spans 12 amino acids. Germline CDR1 and CDR2: MDHEN and SYDVKM. V was trimmed by 6 bases and J by 11 bases, leaving 16 bases between them. CDR3 protein: CASSLIWNEQYF. CDR3 sequence (DNA): TGTGCCAGCAGCCTAATTTGGAATGAGCAGTACTTC.

This clonotype was picked up one time. V and J are TRBV12-3 or TRBV12-4 and TRBJ1-1; D possibly corresponds to TRBD1 (5 bases). This CDR3 is 14 amino acids long. V lost 8 bases, J lost 4 bases, and 17 bases lay in between. The CDR3 reads CASGDVRVGTEAFF. CDR3 DNA: TGTGCCAGCGGCGACGTCAGGGTTGGCACTGAAGCTTTCTTT.

At least ten counts were recorded for this clonotype. Germline is not matched at one junction end, which may reflect a read error. The chain has TRBV5-1 and TRBJ2-3, with 16 bases that match TRBD2. CDR3 length: 16 amino acids. Germline CDR1 SGHRS, CDR2 YFSETQ. The CDR3 DNA reads as TGTGCCAGCTCACCGGGACTAGCGGGGGGGCCAGATACGCAGTATTTT. Amino acid sequence: CASSPGLAGGPDTQYF.

This clonotype has more than one count but fewer than ten. CDR3 loop: CASSSFAGQDYEQYF. In DNA form, the CDR3 reads TGTGCCAGCAGTTCCTTCGCTGGACAGGACTACGAGCAGTACTTC. The chain couples TRBV27 to TRBJ2-7, with TRBD1 identical over 7 bases. The CDR3 runs 15 residues. Germline values: CDR1 MNHEY, CDR2 SMNVEV (reference sequence). V shed 4 bases, J shed 3 bases, and the junction held 9 bases outside the gene matches.

The gene calls are TRBV28 and TRBJ2-5; TRBD2 agrees at 7 bases. V lost 5 bases to trimming and J lost 2 bases; unmatched junction nucleotides: 8. The CDR3 loop spans 15 amino acids. Looked up from germline, CDR1 is MDHEN and CDR2 is SYDVKM. This CDR3 reads CASSLLTSRQETQYF. As DNA, the CDR3 is TGTGCCAGCAGTCTACTGACTAGCAGACAAGAGACCCAGTACTTC.

This clonotype was found a few times. This chain joins TRBV7-9 and TRBJ2-1; unclear D gene. The CDR3 has 15 residues. The germline gives CDR1 SEHNR, CDR2 FQNEAQ (reference sequence). The V end was cut by 3 bases, the J end by 3 bases, with 12 bases between. CDR3 nucleotide sequence: TGTGCCAGCAGCTTGAGCATGCTCTACTACAATGAGCAGTTCTTC. Its translation: CASSLSMLYYNEQFF.

The chain recombines TRBV4-2 with TRBJ1-5; D unclear. Trimming pared 0 bases from V and 6 bases from J, leaving 6 bases between. The CDR3 is 13 residues long. Germline-derived CDR1 and CDR2 are LGHNA and YNFKEQ. The DNA of the CDR3 is TGTGCCAGCAGCCAAGATCGGCCTCAGCCCCAGCATTTT. Encoded protein: CASSQDRPQPQHF.

The gene calls are TRBV20-1 and TRBJ1-2; D is ambiguous. Germline V gene lookup returns CDR1 DFQATT and CDR2 SNEGSKA (reference sequence). The CDR3 has 13 amino acids. V lost 0 bases, J lost 3 bases, and 8 bases lay in between. CDR3 nucleotides: TGCAGTGCTAGAGAGGAGACCTACTATGGCTACACCTTC. It is translated as CSAREETYYGYTF.

The rearrangement joins TRBV14 to TRBJ1-2, with a weak D call TRBD1 (5 bases). V dropped 0 bases and J dropped 4 bases, with 15 bases sitting between them. The CDR3 runs 16 residues. Germline CDR1 SGHDN, CDR2 FVKESK. The CDR3 is CASSQDWGDSVYGYTF. In DNA, the CDR3 is TGTGCCAGCAGCCAAGATTGGGGTGACAGCGTCTATGGCTACACCTTC.

There are a few counts of this clonotype. This rearrangement joins TRBV7-9 to TRBJ2-2, with D perhaps TRBD1 (5 bases). Germline assignment: CDR1 SEHNR and CDR2 FQNEAQ (reference sequence). The CDR3 is 15 amino acids. Trimming pared 3 bases from V and 0 bases from J, leaving 8 bases between. CDR3 sequence reads: CASSFKQANTGELFF. The CDR3 DNA follows: TGTGCCAGCAGCTTTAAACAGGCGAACACCGGGGAGCTGTTTTTT. The full variable domain, in which reference TRBV7-9 and TRBJ2-2 provide the parts outside the CDR3, is DTGVSQNPRHKITKRGQNVTFRCDPISEHNRLYWYRQTLGQGPEFLTYFQNEAQLEKSRLLSDRFSAERPKGSFSTLEIQRTEQGDSAMYLCASSFKQANTGELFFGEGSRLTVL.

V usage is TRBV20-1 and J usage is TRBJ2-5, with TRBD1 matching over 9 bases. CDR1 and CDR2 from the germline V gene are DFQATT and SNEGSKA (reference sequence). CDR3 length: 15 amino acids. After removal of 3 bases from V and 0 bases from J, the junction contained 5 bases not matched to a gene. CDR3 sequence reads: CSARDGQGYQETQYF. CDR3 DNA: TGCAGTGCTAGGGACGGACAGGGGTACCAAGAGACCCAGTACTTC.

This chain uses TRBV20-1 with TRBJ2-7, with D maybe TRBD1 (6 bases). V lost 6 bases and J 4 bases, leaving 10 bases between the germline ends. The CDR3 loop spans 11 amino acids. The germline CDR1 and CDR2 sequences are DFQATT and SNEGSKA (reference sequence). Written as DNA, the CDR3 is TGCAGTGCAAAGACAGGTTACGAGCAGTACTTC. Protein: CSAKTGYEQYF.

This chain connects TRBV20-1 to TRBJ2-7; possible D gene TRBD1, 6 bases. This CDR3 is built from 13 residues. V lost 4 bases and J lost 6, with 16 bases in between. Germline CDR1 and CDR2: DFQATT and SNEGSKA (reference sequence). CDR3 loop: CSAKQDSGGEQYF. The CDR3, as DNA: TGCAGTGCTAAACAGGACAGTGGGGGCGAGCAGTACTTC.

This rearrangement joins TRBV12-3 or TRBV12-4 to TRBJ1-5; D gene uncertain. V shed 7 bases and J shed 2 bases, with 12 bases lying between them. The CDR3 is 14 residues long. This chain's CDR3 is CASTLGDGNQPQHF. The CDR3 nucleotides read TGTGCCAGCACCCTTGGGGATGGCAATCAGCCCCAGCATTTT.

Worth noting for this clonotype: A much more abundant neighbour one base away suggests this may be a read error. The rearrangement uses TRBV7-2 and TRBJ2-1; D is undetermined. Deletions cut 4 bases from V and 3 bases from J, with 10 bases between. CDR3 length: 14 residues. Looked up from germline, CDR1 is SGHTA and CDR2 is FQGNSA. The CDR3 nucleotides read TGTGCCAGCAGCTCTATACTAAGCTACAATGAGCAGTTCTTC. It encodes CASSSILSYNEQFF.

The V call is TRBV24-1, the J call TRBJ2-1; 8 positions match TRBD2. The CDR3 covers 17 residues. Germline CDR1 KGHDR, CDR2 SFDVKD. The V segment lost 5 bases and the J segment 0 bases; nucleotides outside the gene matches: 8. CDR3 sequence: CATSATLAGGSYNEQFF. CDR3 coding DNA: TGTGCCACCAGTGCCACCCTGGCGGGGGGCTCCTACAATGAGCAGTTCTTC.

The chain links TRBV7-3 to TRBJ2-1, with TRBD1 identical over 10 bases. The CDR3 consists of 18 residues. Unmatched junction bases numbered 14, after V lost 5 bases and J lost 4 bases. Germline CDR1 and CDR2: SGHTA and FQGTGA. The DNA for the CDR3 is TGTGCCAGCAGCCCCCTGGAAACGGGACAGGGGCCATACAATGAGCAGTTCTTC. Residues: CASSPLETGQGPYNEQFF.

The rearrangement joins TRBV3-1 to TRBJ2-1; 11 positions match TRBD2. Germline assignment: CDR1 LGHDT and CDR2 YNNKEL (reference sequence). This CDR3 has 16 residues. V shed 4 bases, J shed 8 bases, and the junction held 10 bases outside the gene matches. The CDR3 loop is CASSRRTSGPLYEQFF. The CDR3 region has the DNA TGTGCCAGCAGCCGGCGGACTAGCGGGCCCCTTTATGAGCAGTTCTTC.

This chain joins TRBV6-2 or TRBV6-3 and TRBJ2-4; a possible D gene is TRBD2 (5 bases). CDR1 MNHEY and CDR2 SVGEGT come from the germline V gene. The CDR3 is 21 amino acids. V lost 0 bases and J lost 6, with 30 bases in between. Here the CDR3 reads CASSYSTSRASRPTTPNIQYF. DNA of the CDR3: TGTGCCAGCAGTTACTCGACCTCACGCGCGAGCAGACCGACTACACCAAACATTCAGTACTTC.

The V gene is TRBV20-1, the J gene TRBJ1-4, with TRBD1 matching over 9 bases. V dropped 6 bases and J dropped 7; count of bases not matched to a gene: 15. Germline values: CDR1 DFQATT, CDR2 SNEGSKA (reference sequence). This CDR3 has 16 residues. CDR3 in DNA: TGCAGTGCCCTCGCCCGGGGACAGGGATATTCTGAAAAACTGTTTTTT. It specifies CSALARGQGYSEKLFF.